One TCR beta chain is described in this entry. This receptor's antigen is unknown. No base quality information exists; no much larger clone differs at one position. V loses 4 bases of germline sequence and J loses 0 bases, and the interval between the two ends is 7 bases. The germline V gene provides CDR1 MNHEY and CDR2 SVGAGI. The CDR3 runs 14 residues from the cysteine to the phenylalanine. This entry keeps only the CDR3 DNA: 42 bases, framed from base 1. This entry is derived from a study of cytomegalovirus exposure and HLA in healthy donors (dated by TCRdb to 2016 to 2017). Some background on the complete study: An earlier analysis of a few hundred of the donors reported approximately 300 Gb of sequence data and 90 million to 120 million unique TCR beta sequences obtained from 150 million to 200 million T cells. Roughly 300 gigabases of sequencing data and around 90 million unique TCR sequences made up an early release that covered several hundred HLA-typed donors. Of the approximately 400 genotyped donors, 80% to 90% were placed in the genetic ancestry cluster associated with self-reported Caucasian donors. The aim of the study was to test whether cataloging public T cell receptors could identify signatures of past pathogen exposure. The study used immunosequencing to profile the T cell repertoires of 666 subjects and linked those repertoires to cytomegalovirus serostatus. Along with the approximately 700-subject first cohort, a separate validation cohort of approximately 110 different subjects was used. High-throughput TCR immunosequencing, statistical association of individual TCRs with disease status, and machine learning were combined to predict cytomegalovirus infection status. A later analysis re-analyzed previously published TCR beta repertoires from 550 to 700 donors and added high-resolution HLA genotyping to study TCR occurrence patterns. The later analysis used no new phenotypic data to find candidate immune exposures, relying instead on TCR beta sequences and their occurrence across donors. In an earlier analysis of 587 of the donors, high-throughput TCR beta sequencing was used to judge whether each TCR beta V gene segment behaved as functional or pseudogenic. Donor age, sex, ethnicity and CMV serostatus were collected together with the repertoire data. A later genetic analysis took genome-wide SNP genotypes for about 55% of the roughly 700 donors and used that subset as a discovery cohort. Every discovery cohort repertoire had been produced on one sequencing platform. HLA typing covered class I and class II loci at four-digit resolution. Typing coverage differed by locus: A, B, C, DRB1 and DQB1 were typed in about 620-630 donors, DQA1 in about 500, DPA1 in approximately 600, and DPB1 in 472. Roughly five DR-DQ haplotypes were treated as single units for association and clustering because of strong linkage in the cohort. Across 300 to 500 genotyped donors of the cohort, an average of approximately 220,000 unique TCR beta nucleotide sequences per donor were sequenced, and around 19% of those sequences were non-productive.

The cohort comprised 710 or so healthy bone marrow donors. At the time of sampling, all cohort members were nominally healthy, though unrecorded immune exposures were likely present. The donor tested CMV seronegative, placing the donor among the approximately 400 seronegative members of the cohort. A peripheral blood sample was collected from each donor, and TCR beta sequencing was performed on peripheral blood mononuclear cells. The Qiagen DNeasy Blood Extraction Kit was used to extract genomic DNA from the blood cell samples. Libraries were prepared through the immunoSEQ multiplex PCR assay. The multiplex PCR relied on a mix of 60 forward primers for TCR Vbeta segments and 13 reverse primers for TCR Jbeta segments. A multiplex PCR assay on genomic DNA amplified the CDR3 region of rearranged TCR beta genes. Amplified TCR beta libraries were sequenced as 87-base-pair reads on the Illumina HiSeq System. Under the source paper's analysis protocol: Across the 500 to 750 repertoires, a later analysis counted 60 million to 90 million unique TCR beta chains, roughly 11 million of which were shared by at least two donors. Raw reads were error-corrected and collapsed into unique sequences with a nearest-neighbor algorithm that merged closely related sequences to remove PCR and sequencing errors. V, D and J gene segments were assigned by aligning CDR3 sequences to IMGT reference sequences. For a sequence to be retained, a match of at least six nucleotides was required to both a V gene segment and a J gene segment. A rearrangement was called productive if the CDR3 had no stop codons and remained in frame with V and J, and every other rearrangement was called non-productive. CDR3 was defined according to IMGT convention as the region running from the second conserved V-encoded cysteine to the conserved J-encoded phenylalanine. The earlier analysis of fewer than 700 of the donors excluded sequences that lacked an unambiguous match to a single V gene segment. An earlier analysis of fewer than 750 of the donors classified V segments as functional when productive rearrangements were above 56.7% and as segregating when the standard deviation between donors was above 5%. A statistical classification framework was developed to diagnose cytomegalovirus status using the catalog of TCR beta chain sequences. V and J gene assignment, in a later analysis, came from comparing TCR nucleotide sequences with IMGT/GENE-DB human TR gene sequences. Using the TCRdist pipeline, a later analysis assigned CDR3 sequences along with most-parsimonious VDJ recombination scenarios. In a later analysis, each TCR beta chain was defined by its CDR3 amino acid sequence together with its V-gene family, and reads without a unique V-gene family were excluded. To address suspected cross-contamination and a sequencing artifact, a later analysis removed over 500 highly shared, low-generation-probability nucleotide sequences. For each public chain, a later analysis derived a clonal expansion index from normalized ranks of inferred template counts within each repertoire. A later analysis computed generation probabilities with a VDJ recombination model fitted to out-of-frame rearrangements, and checked the results against IGoR. In a later analysis, TCR-TCR, TCR-HLA and TCR-CMV co-occurrence was scored with hypergeometric tests, and a repertoire-size bias correction was applied to TCR pairs. In a later analysis, false discovery rates were estimated by permuting HLA or CMV assignments 20 times. In a later analysis, co-occurring TCRs were grouped with DBSCAN, and TCRdist sequence similarity was added when clustering was performed within HLA-allele-positive subsets. Repertoires with fewer than 30,000 or more than 120,000 public chains were left out of co-occurrence clustering, as were about five repertoires with anomalous nucleotide sharing. The table was pulled from immuneACCESS by TCRdb, which kept in-frame rearrangements only. Such tables lose some clones; where checked, under half of the loss comes from unresolved V genes, and the rest has no known cause. V, J and clone size were drawn from that table, and D and trimming were deduced from the DNA. The sample yields about 170,000 clones; 62% were counted once. The top ten clones comprise about 2.9% of the sample.

The full study reports these points: The classifier was reported to diagnose cytomegalovirus status with high specificity and sensitivity in both the original cohort and the validation cohort. In vitro tests confirmed that a few of the cytomegalovirus-associated TCR beta chains recognize cytomegalovirus antigens. Because counts were too low, seventeen rarely observed V segments, including chromosome 9 orphons, were left out of the earlier analysis of about 620 of the donors. Compared with the 666-donor mean, donors in an Asian-associated ancestry cluster had fewer N-insertions in productive TCRs, according to a later genetic analysis. The 87-base-pair reads could not distinguish some IMGT-functional V segments, including TRBV6-2 and TRBV6-3, so those segments were excluded. Specific HLA alleles were associated with 18,000 or so TCR beta sequences at a false discovery rate of 0.05 in a later analysis. A further reported finding was that TCR beta sequences accurately predicted the HLA-A and HLA-B alleles for most subjects in the first cohort. In a later analysis, TCR association rates were found to vary across HLA loci, with the most associated TCRs seen for DRB1 alleles and the fewest for HLA-C alleles. In a later analysis, several top co-occurrence clusters were reported to appear linked to parvovirus B19, influenza, CMV and Epstein-Barr virus. The presence/absence analyses assumed that sequencing depth was roughly uniform across donors, and that assumption may not be true. A total of some 180 TCR beta chains were listed by the study as associated with cytomegalovirus. Most CMV-associated TCR beta chains appeared to be HLA-restricted in a later analysis, and the HLA associations seemed to be driven largely by CMV exposure. The cohort was sequenced for TCR beta chains only, and without alpha or paired-chain data the features that could be detected were limited. In a later genetic analysis, a missense DCLRE1C variant was associated with V-gene and J-gene trimming of TCR beta chains, and the association was replicated in an independent cohort. Assigning TCR associations to individual alleles was difficult when HLA alleles, especially DR and DQ, strongly co-occurred. Most TCR sequences were seen in very few donors, while some public TCRs were found in many individuals. The only immune exposure information available for the cohort was CMV serostatus. Broadly in line with IMGT annotations, most TCR beta V segments showed up in productive rearrangements about 90% or about 30% of the time in an earlier analysis of several hundred of the donors. The authors suggested that the approach could potentially be generalized to other disease states and immunological phenotypes. Because HLA typing was unavailable for some donors at each locus, only the typed subset was used in association tests. Correlated functional status among segregating V segments might reflect linkage disequilibrium, but an unknown experimental factor could not be ruled out. A cluster of highly shared sequence variants was judged likely to represent a technical artifact of the sequencing pipeline. In a later analysis, HLA-associated TCR beta chains were found to be more clonally expanded and to have lower generation probabilities than equally common non-associated chains.

The sequence derives from a man between 35 and 55 years old in good health and CMV-seronegative. In this chain, TRBV6-5 is recombined with TRBJ1-3; TRBD1 might be the D gene, on 5 matching bases. Sample: PBMCs. This receptor has the CDR3 CASSWGGSGNTIYF. Here is the DNA: TGTGCCAGCAGTTGGGGGGGCTCTGGAAACACCATATATTTT.